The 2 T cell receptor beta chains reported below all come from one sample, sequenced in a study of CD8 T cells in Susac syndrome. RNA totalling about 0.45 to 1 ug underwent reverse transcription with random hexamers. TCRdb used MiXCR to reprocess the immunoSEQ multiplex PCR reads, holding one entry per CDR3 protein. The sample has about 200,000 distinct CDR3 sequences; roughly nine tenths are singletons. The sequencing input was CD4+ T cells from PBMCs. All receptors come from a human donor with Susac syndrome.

CDR3 amino acids: CSCFIWGGDQPQHF. Here the CDR3 DNA reads TGCAGTTGCTTCATATGGGGAGGTGATCAGCCCCAGCATTTT. The V call is TRBV20-1, the J call TRBJ1-5; D gene uncertain. The CDR3 loop spans 14 amino acids. V lost 8 bases, J lost 5 bases, and 19 bases lay in between. Germline CDR1 DFQATT, CDR2 SNEGSKA (reference sequence).

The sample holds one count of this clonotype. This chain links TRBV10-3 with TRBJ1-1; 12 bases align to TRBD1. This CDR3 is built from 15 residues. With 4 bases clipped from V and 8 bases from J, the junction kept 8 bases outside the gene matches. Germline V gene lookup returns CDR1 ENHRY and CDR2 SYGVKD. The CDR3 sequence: CAISAPGQGAGEAFF. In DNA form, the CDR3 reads TGTGCCATCAGTGCGCCGGGACAGGGGGCAGGCGAAGCTTTCTTT.